This T cell receptor (beta chain) was sequenced in a study of PD-L1 blockade in urothelial cancer. Germline V CDR1 and CDR2: SEHNR, FQNEAQ (reference sequence). Trimming cost V 5 bases and J 8 bases; bases outside gene matches: 14. There are 16 residues in the CDR3. This clone was detected once. Assay: immunoSEQ multiplex PCR; the TCRdb copy retains only in-frame clones and omits some. Among some 77,000 clones listed, about nine tenths were seen once. The receptor was derived from a woman between 65 and 79 years old with urothelial cancer. The sequences come from PBMCs, collected around atezolizumab (anti-PD-L1) treatment. This chain links TRBV7-9 with TRBJ2-1; 8 positions agree with TRBD2. CDR3 sequence: CASSGGSGEVADEQFF. In DNA, the CDR3 is TGTGCCAGCAGCGGGGGTAGCGGGGAAGTCGCTGATGAGCAGTTCTTC.